Below, 14 T cell receptor beta chains from the same sample are listed, as sequenced in a study of identical twins. TCRdb ran MiXCR on the 5' RACE reads and lists one entry per CDR3 protein. Among about 550,000 distinct CDR3 sequences listed, 20% to 25% were seen once. The same data also went into a second study, on yellow fever vaccine responses in identical twins.

Sequencing was performed on CD4+ T cells sorted from blood. The receptors come from a woman younger than 35 in good health.

CDR3 sequence: CASNPGDGGPYNEQFF. Written as DNA, the CDR3 is TGTGCCAGTAACCCGGGCGACGGGGGCCCCTACAATGAGCAGTTCTTC. The J gene is TRBJ2-1, the V gene TRBV19; D possibly matches TRBD1 or TRBD2 (6 bases each). The CDR3 consists of 16 residues. The germline gives CDR1 LNHDA, CDR2 SQIVND (reference sequence). Trimming pared 7 bases from V and 2 bases from J, leaving 18 bases between.

The rearrangement links TRBV12-3 or TRBV12-4 to TRBJ2-2; TRBD1 is a possible D gene (6 bases). Trimming left V 11 bases short and J 3 bases short, with 25 bases between. This CDR3 is built from 17 residues. The CDR3 bases are TGTGCCTTCAGCCACCCTTGGGGGCAGAAAGACACCGGGGAGCTGTTTTTT. Translating it yields CAFSHPWGQKDTGELFF.

This clonotype occurred a few times. This rearrangement joins TRBV11-3 to TRBJ2-2; D remains ambiguous. Germline V gives CDR1 SGHNT, CDR2 YENEEA. This CDR3 has 15 residues. V lost 2 bases, J lost 0 bases, and 7 bases lay in between. The CDR3 sequence: CASSLRVSNTGELFF. The CDR3 bases are TGTGCCAGCAGCTTACGGGTGTCGAACACCGGGGAGCTGTTTTTT.

The chain is built from TRBV12-3 or TRBV12-4 and TRBJ1-2, with D tentatively TRBD1 (5 bases). CDR3 length: 15 amino acids. V was trimmed by 5 bases and J by 3 bases, leaving 16 bases between them. The CDR3 reads CASSPRDPGDYGYTF. Written as DNA, the CDR3 is TGTGCCAGCAGTCCCCGGGACCCAGGAGACTATGGCTACACCTTC.

The rearrangement links TRBV27 to TRBJ2-7; 9 bases fit TRBD1. V lost 5 bases and J lost 1; bases outside the gene matches: 12. The CDR3 has 17 residues. Germline CDR1 reads MNHEY; CDR2 reads SMNVEV (reference sequence). CDR3 coding DNA: TGTGCCAGCAGTCGAACTTACACCGGGACAGGGTCCTACGAGCAGTACTTC. Translating it yields CASSRTYTGTGSYEQYF.

The J gene is TRBJ2-2, the V gene TRBV5-1; tentative D call: TRBD1 (5 bases). CDR1 and CDR2 from the germline V gene are SGHRS and YFSETQ. The V end lost 1 base, the J end lost 4 bases, and 11 bases lay between the germline ends. This CDR3 region has 15 residues. CDR3 sequence: CASSLQGDGTGELFF. As DNA, the CDR3 is TGCGCCAGCAGCTTGCAAGGGGATGGCACCGGGGAGCTGTTTTTT.

This chain joins TRBV12-3 or TRBV12-4 and TRBJ1-4; weak D call: TRBD1 (5 bases). Trimming removed 7 bases from V and 4 bases from J, with 16 bases in between. This CDR3 has 15 amino acids. CDR3 in DNA: TGTGCCAGCACCCCCATGGGGCTGGGTAATGAAAAACTGTTTTTT. Translated, it gives CASTPMGLGNEKLFF.

The gene calls are TRBV10-3 and TRBJ2-1; 9 nucleotides align to TRBD2. The germline CDR1 and CDR2 sequences are ENHRY and SYGVKD. The CDR3 loop spans 13 amino acids. The V and J ends lost 7 bases and 10 bases, in that order; junction bases with no gene match: 8. The CDR3 DNA is TGTGCCATCACCGGAAGGACTAGCGACGAGCAGTTCTTC. Its protein product is CAITGRTSDEQFF.

This clonotype was detected many times. The chain combines TRBV12-3 or TRBV12-4 with TRBJ1-2; D gene uncertain. The CDR3 has 13 residues. The V and J ends lost 3 bases and 5 bases respectively, with 10 bases between them. The CDR3 DNA reads TGTGCCAGCAGTTTTAAATTGGGGTATGGCTACACCTTC. Protein product: CASSFKLGYGYTF.

The chain combines TRBV6-1 with TRBJ1-1; D is ambiguous. Germline CDR1 reads MNHNS; CDR2 reads SASEGT. Trimming shortened V by 4 bases and J by 4 bases, and 13 bases separated the two germline ends. The CDR3 runs to 14 residues. In DNA, the CDR3 is TGTGCCAGCAGTGCCCGGAGTGGGCGCACTGAAGCTTTCTTT. It translates to CASSARSGRTEAFF.

This clonotype was seen a few times. V usage is TRBV3-1 and J usage is TRBJ2-1, with 12 bases aligning to TRBD2. After removal of 1 base from V and 9 bases from J, the junction contained 4 bases not matched to a gene. CDR3 size: 15 residues. Germline lookup yields CDR1 LGHDT and CDR2 YNNKEL (reference sequence). DNA for the CDR3: TGTGCCAGCAGCCAAGGACTAGCGGGAGTAAGTGAGCAGTTCTTC. This translates into CASSQGLAGVSEQFF.

The genes are TRBV15 and TRBJ2-3; the D gene could be TRBD1 or TRBD2 (5 bases each). The germline gives CDR1 LNHNV, CDR2 YYDKDF (reference sequence). The CDR3 contains 17 residues. Trimming removed 1 base at V and 6 bases at J, with 20 bases between. CDR3 nucleotides: TGTGCCACCAGCAGAGGGGGCCTTAGCGTAATCGGGGATACGCAGTATTTT. Residues: CATSRGGLSVIGDTQYF.

The rearrangement uses TRBV5-5 and TRBJ2-3; weak D call: TRBD2 (5 bases). Germline V gene lookup returns CDR1 SGHKS and CDR2 YYEKEE (reference sequence). Trimming stripped 6 bases from V and 0 bases from J, with 14 bases between. The CDR3 spans 15 residues. CDR3 DNA sequence: TGTGCCAGCAATCGACTATCAACTAGCACAGATACGCAGTATTTT. Amino acid sequence: CASNRLSTSTDTQYF.

This clonotype has more than one count but fewer than ten. This chain uses TRBV12-3 or TRBV12-4 with TRBJ1-2; D is uncertain. The CDR3 is 17 residues long. V lost 2 bases and J 2 bases, leaving 18 bases between the germline ends. CDR3 residues: CASSLSGTVGSNYGYTF. In DNA, the CDR3 is TGTGCCAGCAGTTTATCGGGAACGGTAGGGTCCAACTATGGCTACACCTTC.